This TCR beta chain stems from a study of blood T cell repertoires in COVID-19. Using immunoSEQ multiplex PCR, the repertoire was profiled, and TCRdb retains in-frame clones only, with some absent. Here the sample spans hundreds of thousands of clones, 70% to 80% being singletons. Trimming at V came to 4 bases and at J to 6 bases, leaving 8 bases not matched to a gene. This CDR3 region has 16 residues. Germline CDR1 reads GTSNPN; CDR2 reads SVGIG (reference sequence). The rearrangement links TRBV30 to TRBJ2-2, with 13 bases lining up with TRBD2. The sequence was obtained from a woman aged 80 or over with acute or convalescent COVID-19. The sequenced sample was peripheral blood. CDR3 bases: TGTGCCTGGACGTGGACTAGCGGGAGTAAGTCCGGGGAGCTGTTTTTT. Amino acid sequence: CAWTWTSGSKSGELFF.